This T cell receptor (beta chain) was recorded in a study of T-cell reconstitution after alpha-beta-depleted transplantation in children. Regarding this clonotype: Antigen: not known.

V lost 2 bases and J 0 bases, leaving 8 bases between the germline ends. CDR1 and CDR2 from the germline V gene are MGHRA and YSYEKL. The CDR3 extends over 15 amino acids. Study-level points and caveats: T-cell numbers and diversity one year post-transplant derived largely from freshly generated T cells. Several hundred expanded graft clones reportedly supplied alpha-beta T cells about two months after transplant. High day-60 TCRbeta diversity in some patients came from surviving recipient T cells and thymic progenitors.

A TCRbeta library incorporating unique molecular identifiers was prepared. A single record per CDR3 protein comes from TCRdb applying MiXCR to the PCR reads. The table records about 350,000 distinct CDR3 sequences, about a sixth of them present only once. The sample in question was PBMCs, mostly from graft donor cells, obtained 360 days after TCRalphabeta/CD19-depleted stem cell transplant. The chain couples TRBV4-1 to TRBJ2-1, with D maybe TRBD2 (5 bases). The receptor comes from a male patient between 2 and 15 years old who had a stem cell transplant for acute lymphoblastic leukemia, so the T cells may come from the graft donor. CDR3 in amino acids: CASSQYSGSYNEQFF. DNA for the CDR3: TGCGCCAGCAGCCAATACAGCGGCTCCTACAATGAGCAGTTCTTC.